This passage covers 8 T cell receptor beta chains from one sample sequenced in a study (dated by TCRdb to between 2020 and 2023). Library preparation was by the immunoSEQ multiplex PCR assay. TCRdb obtained this table from immuneACCESS and retained in-frame rearrangements with V and J assigned. These tables miss some clones; where compared with another copy, unresolved V genes account for less than half of the shortfall, and the remainder is unexplained. This sample gives around 50,000 clones in total; more than 80% of them show up just once. The ten largest clonotypes hold approximately 12% of the sample. The sample was PBMCs. Every receptor here comes from a man between 40 and 49 years old with rheumatoid arthritis.

J is TRBJ2-7 and V is TRBV19; D is tentatively TRBD1 or TRBD2 (5 bases each). V was cut by 5 bases and J by 3 bases, with 14 bases left in between. The CDR3 length is 14 residues. The germline V gene encodes CDR1 LNHDA and CDR2 SQIVND (reference sequence). For the CDR3, the DNA is TGTGCCAGTAGTCCTGGGACGCAGCTCTACGAGCAGTACTTC. The encoded protein is CASSPGTQLYEQYF.

J is TRBJ2-7 and V is TRBV18; D might be TRBD1 or TRBD2, each matching 5 bases. The CDR3 runs to 16 residues. Germline lookup yields CDR1 KGHSH and CDR2 LQKENI. V was trimmed by 4 bases and J by 3 bases, leaving 19 bases between them. CDR3 in amino acids: CASSLLGTVGFYEQYF. CDR3 nucleotide sequence: TGTGCCAGCTCACTCCTAGGGACGGTGGGTTTCTACGAGCAGTACTTC.

This chain uses TRBV28 with TRBJ1-1; TRBD1 is a possible D gene (5 bases). Germline CDR1 reads MDHEN; CDR2 reads SYDVKM. Trimming cost V 2 bases and J 2 bases, with 15 bases left between them. The CDR3 has 16 amino acids. Written as DNA, the CDR3 is TGTGCCAGCAGTTTAGGGGCGGCCACGTCCAACACTGAAGCTTTCTTT. Its protein is CASSLGAATSNTEAFF.

This chain links TRBV5-1 with TRBJ1-2; possible D gene TRBD1, 6 bases. Germline CDR1 and CDR2: SGHRS and YFSETQ. V lost 0 bases and J 2 bases, leaving 11 bases between the germline ends. The length of the CDR3 is 15 residues. The CDR3: CASSLASGANYGYTF. In nucleotides, the CDR3 is TGCGCCAGCAGCTTGGCCTCAGGGGCAAACTATGGCTACACCTTC. The full variable domain, completed using reference TRBV5-1 and TRBJ1-2, is KAGVTQTPRYLIKTRGQQVTLSCSPISGHRSVSWYQQTPGQGLQFLFEYFSETQRNKGNFPGRFSGRQFSNSRSEMNVSTLELGDSALYLCASSLASGANYGYTFGSGTRLTVV.

The V gene is TRBV19, the J gene TRBJ1-1; D call uncertain. The CDR3 runs to 15 residues. V shed 8 bases and J shed 4 bases, with 20 bases lying between them. CDR1 is LNHDA, CDR2 SQIVND, per germline (reference sequence). CDR3: CASLISGQVSTEAFF. The CDR3 DNA reads as TGTGCCAGTCTTATATCCGGGCAGGTCAGCACTGAAGCTTTCTTT.

The J gene is TRBJ2-7, the V gene TRBV7-3, with TRBD2 identical over 7 bases. Germline loops: CDR1 SGHTA, CDR2 FQGTGA. This CDR3 has 15 amino acids. V lost 2 bases and J lost 2; bases outside the gene matches: 6. DNA for the CDR3: TGTGCCAGCAGCTTACTGGGGGGGAGTACCTACGAGCAGTACTTC. This codes for CASSLLGGSTYEQYF.

This chain's CDR3 is CASSKEVKGGKRSSNQPQHF. In DNA, the CDR3 is TGTGCCAGCAGCAAAGAGGTGAAAGGGGGTAAAAGGAGTAGCAATCAGCCCCAGCATTTT. The chain joins TRBV21-1 to TRBJ1-5; the D segment call TRBD1 is taken from the table without a DNA check. TRBV21-1 is reported as a pseudogene. CDR3 length: 20 residues.

The chain carries TRBV2 and TRBJ2-3; the match to TRBD1 covers 7 bases. Per the germline V gene, CDR1 is SNHLY and CDR2 is FYNNEI. The V segment lost 6 bases and the J segment 4 bases; nucleotides outside the gene matches: 7. The CDR3 loop spans 14 amino acids. CDR3 bases: TGTGCCAGCAGCGTCACAGGGGTAGCAGATACGCAGTATTTT. This encodes CASSVTGVADTQYF.